This passage covers 6 T cell receptor beta chains from one sample sequenced in a study of lymphopenia after photon versus proton radiotherapy. The method was immunoSEQ multiplex PCR; TCRdb's version includes in-frame clones alone and lacks a portion of them. The sample lists 65,000 to 70,000 clones, approximately 91% occurring once. Sequenced material: peripheral blood, taken from a patient treated with photon-based radiotherapy. Receptors were obtained from a woman aged 65 to 85 with pancreatic cancer.

This clone was detected a few times. V and J are TRBV7-3 and TRBJ2-2, with D hard to call. Looked up from germline, CDR1 is SGHTA and CDR2 is FQGTGA. V gave up 2 bases and J gave up 1 base, with 5 bases separating them. The CDR3 extends over 14 amino acids. DNA of the CDR3: TGTGCCAGCAGCTTAGCAAGGAACACCGGGGAGCTGTTTTTT. Its protein is CASSLARNTGELFF.

This chain joins TRBV27 and TRBJ2-7; D gene unclear. This CDR3 spans 13 amino acids. Germline loops: CDR1 MNHEY, CDR2 SMNVEV (reference sequence). Trimming took 3 bases from V and 2 from J, leaving 8 bases between them. This CDR3 reads CASSFLQPYEQYF. The CDR3 DNA reads TGTGCCAGCAGTTTCCTACAGCCCTACGAGCAGTACTTC.

V is TRBV6-1 and J is TRBJ2-7; D is perhaps TRBD1 or TRBD2 (5 bases each). CDR3 length equals 14 residues. The V gene's germline CDR1 is MNHNS and CDR2 SASEGT. V lost 6 bases and J lost 1, with 13 bases in between. The CDR3 nucleotides read TGTGCCAGCAGCCGGGACGGTTTTTCCTACGAGCAGTACTTC. It codes for CASSRDGFSYEQYF.

This clone was detected once. The CDR3 DNA reads TGTGCCAGCGGCGGGGGGACTCACTCCTACGAGCAGTACTTC. Its translation: CASGGGTHSYEQYF. This chain joins TRBV6-6 and TRBJ2-7, with 8 nucleotides matching TRBD2. The junction had 6 bases not matched to a gene; V was cut back by 8 bases and J by 0 bases. Germline V CDR1 and CDR2: MNHNY, SVGAGI (reference sequence). There are 14 residues in the CDR3.

The chain recombines TRBV5-8 with TRBJ2-3, with 10 bases fitting TRBD1. Germline values: CDR1 SGHTS, CDR2 YDEGEE. V shed 1 base and J 6 bases; nucleotides not matched to a gene: 5. This CDR3 is 15 amino acids long. In DNA, the CDR3 is TGTGCCAGCAGCTTGTGGACAGGGGGATTCGATACGCAGTATTTT. This sequence encodes CASSLWTGGFDTQYF.

This sequence joins TRBV27 and TRBJ2-3; TRBD2 agrees at 7 bases. The CDR3 extends over 14 amino acids. Germline V lookup: CDR1 MNHEY, CDR2 SMNVEV (reference sequence). The J segment lost 6 bases and the V segment lost 3 bases, leaving 6 bases of the junction unmatched. The CDR3 sequence: CASSFWGRADTQYF. As DNA, the CDR3 is TGTGCCAGCAGTTTTTGGGGGAGGGCGGATACGCAGTATTTT.